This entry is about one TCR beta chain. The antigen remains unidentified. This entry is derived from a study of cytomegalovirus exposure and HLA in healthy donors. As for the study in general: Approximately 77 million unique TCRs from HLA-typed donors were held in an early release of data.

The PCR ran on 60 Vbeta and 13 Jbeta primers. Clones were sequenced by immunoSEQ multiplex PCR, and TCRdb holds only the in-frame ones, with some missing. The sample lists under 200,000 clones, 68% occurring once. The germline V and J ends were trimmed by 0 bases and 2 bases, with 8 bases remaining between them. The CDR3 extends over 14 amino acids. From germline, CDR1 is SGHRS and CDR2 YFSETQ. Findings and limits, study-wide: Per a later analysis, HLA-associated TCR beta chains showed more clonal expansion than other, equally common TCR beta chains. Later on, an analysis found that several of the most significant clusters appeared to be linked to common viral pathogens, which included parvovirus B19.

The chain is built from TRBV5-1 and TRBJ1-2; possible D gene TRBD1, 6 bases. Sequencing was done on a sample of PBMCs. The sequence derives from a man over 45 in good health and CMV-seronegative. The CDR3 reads CASSLERGNYGYTF. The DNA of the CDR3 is TGCGCCAGCAGCTTGGAAAGGGGGAACTATGGCTACACCTTC.